This T cell receptor beta chain was obtained from a study of T cell changes during pregnancy in multiple sclerosis. The germline CDR1 and CDR2 sequences are LNHDA and SQIVND (reference sequence). CDR3 length equals 14 residues. In this sample, this clone turned up once. At one end, the junction sequence differs from germline, possibly due to a read error. The method was immunoSEQ multiplex PCR; TCRdb's version includes in-frame clones alone and lacks a portion of them. Of about 110,000 clones in the sample, about 89% are singletons; the top ten hold around 1.6%. The sequencing used peripheral blood, collected before pregnancy. The V and J genes are TRBV19 and TRBJ1-3, with 7 positions matching TRBD1. The sequence was collected from a female donor with multiple sclerosis, enrolled in a pregnancy study. Written as DNA, the CDR3 is TGTGCCAGTACTATACAGGGGCTTGGAAACACCATATATTTT. It codes for CASTIQGLGNTIYF.